The 23 T cell receptor beta chains given below trace back to one sample, sequenced in a study of T-cell memory formation after mild COVID-19. One entry per CDR3 protein results from TCRdb running MiXCR on the 5' RACE reads. The sample has approximately 250,000 distinct CDR3 sequences, over 15% seen once. Input material: PBMCs or a T cell subset sorted from them (not recorded which). These receptors were obtained from a man in his late teens or twenties who had mild COVID-19 (a few samples of this study predate the infection). Cell type and time point are not known.

This clonotype has a count of ten or more. The chain recombines TRBV2 with TRBJ1-1; a possible D gene is TRBD1 (5 bases). The CDR3 is 12 residues long. With 5 bases removed from V and 1 base from J, the gap between germline ends came to 5 bases. Germline assignment: CDR1 SNHLY and CDR2 FYNNEI. This CDR3 reads CASSTGNTEAFF. CDR3 DNA sequence: TGTGCCAGCAGTACAGGGAACACTGAAGCTTTCTTT.

The V call is TRBV9, the J call TRBJ2-3; D gene ambiguous. The germline V and J ends were trimmed by 0 bases and 2 bases, with 7 bases remaining between them. Germline V gives CDR1 SGDLS, CDR2 YYNGEE. CDR3 size: 14 residues. This CDR3 is CASSVEALTDTQYF. CDR3 in DNA: TGTGCCAGCAGCGTAGAGGCCCTCACAGATACGCAGTATTTT. The full variable domain, rest sourced from reference TRBV9 and TRBJ2-3, is DSGVTQTPKHLITATGQRVTLRCSPRSGDLSVYWYQQSLDQGLQFLIQYYNGEERAKGNILERFSAQQFPDLHSELNLSSLELGDSALYFCASSVEALTDTQYFGPGTRLTVL.

This clonotype showed up just a few times. The chain links TRBV21-1 to TRBJ2-7; the listed D gene, TRBD1, was not tested against the DNA. TRBV21-1 is a pseudogene. CDR3 length: 15 residues. CDR3 in amino acids: CASRLPKTGSYEQYV. The CDR3 DNA reads as TGTGCCAGCAGGCTCCCAAAGACAGGGTCCTACGAGCAGTACGTC.

This clonotype appeared a few times. The V gene is TRBV4-3, the J gene TRBJ2-1, with unresolved D. Deletions cut 1 base from V and 8 bases from J, with 15 bases between. The CDR3 runs to 15 residues. CDR1 is LGHNA, CDR2 YSLEER, per germline. Written as DNA, the CDR3 is TGCGCCAGCAGCCAAGTACACGGTGGTATCTATGAGCAGTTCTTC. It yields the protein CASSQVHGGIYEQFF.

There are a few counts of this clonotype. This chain connects TRBV7-3 to TRBJ2-3; D tentatively fits TRBD1 or TRBD2 (5 bases each). This CDR3 is built from 13 residues. Per germline, CDR1 SGHTA and CDR2 FQGTGA. Trimming removed 5 bases from V and 13 bases from J, with 19 bases in between. The CDR3: CASSPLSGEGKYF. The CDR3 region has the DNA TGTGCCAGCAGCCCTCTCTCGGGCGAGGGGAAGTATTTT.

This chain connects TRBV4-3 to TRBJ2-3, with no clear D. The CDR3 length is 13 residues. The germline V gene has CDR1 LGHNA and CDR2 YSLEER. The ends were cut back, 6 bases at V and 0 bases at J, with 7 bases in the middle. The CDR3 sequence is CASRKESTDTQYF. In nucleotides, the CDR3 is TGCGCCAGCAGGAAAGAGAGCACAGATACGCAGTATTTT.

The genes are TRBV9 and TRBJ2-7; D perhaps matches TRBD2 (5 bases). Trimming pared 0 bases from V and 6 bases from J, leaving 10 bases between. CDR1 and CDR2 (germline): SGDLS, YYNGEE. This CDR3 has 13 residues. The CDR3 spells CASSVDGEGEQYF. The CDR3, as DNA: TGTGCCAGCAGCGTAGATGGAGAGGGCGAGCAGTACTTC.

This clonotype occurred a few times. The chain employs TRBV4-3 and TRBJ2-1; possibly TRBD1 for D (6 bases). The CDR3 is 13 amino acids. In germline, CDR1 is LGHNA, CDR2 YSLEER. Trimming shortened V by 5 bases and J by 7 bases, and 12 bases separated the two germline ends. The CDR3: CASSLQGFNEQFF. As DNA, the CDR3 is TGCGCCAGCAGCTTGCAGGGGTTTAATGAGCAGTTCTTC.

This clonotype was counted at least ten times. CDR3: CASSTSPGTSGYNEQFF. CDR3 nucleotides: TGCGCCAGCAGCACCTCACCCGGGACTAGCGGTTACAATGAGCAGTTCTTC. The chain combines TRBV5-1 with TRBJ2-1, with 11 bases aligning to TRBD2. The CDR3 runs 17 residues. V shed 4 bases, J shed 4 bases, and the junction held 10 bases outside the gene matches. Looked up from germline, CDR1 is SGHRS and CDR2 is YFSETQ.

In DNA, the CDR3 is TGTGCCAGCAGTTTAGACAGGGTTCCTGAAGCTTTCTTT. This gives the protein CASSLDRVPEAFF. The rearrangement links TRBV12-3 or TRBV12-4 to TRBJ1-1; tentatively, D is TRBD1 (6 bases). Trimming cost V 1 base and J 6 bases, with 9 bases left between them. This CDR3 region has 13 residues.

The V call is TRBV15, the J call TRBJ2-5; 8 bases are a match to TRBD1. Germline V gives CDR1 LNHNV, CDR2 YYDKDF (reference sequence). The CDR3 runs 16 residues. V shed 1 base and J 5 bases; nucleotides not matched to a gene: 9. The CDR3 reads CATSRAPTGVGETQYF. The CDR3 DNA is TGTGCCACCAGCAGAGCTCCGACAGGGGTAGGGGAGACCCAGTACTTC.

This clonotype turned up a few times. The chain uses TRBV7-9 and TRBJ1-2; the match to TRBD1 covers 7 bases. CDR3 length equals 14 residues. Germline CDR1 is SEHNR and CDR2 is FQNEAQ (reference sequence). V was pared by 3 bases and J by 2 bases, with 3 bases of the junction left unmatched. The CDR3, as DNA: TGTGCCAGCAGCTTGGTGGGACAGAACTATGGCTACACCTTC. Amino acid sequence: CASSLVGQNYGYTF.

This clonotype was detected a few times. The rearrangement uses TRBV11-1 and TRBJ2-5; no clear D gene. Germline V gene sequence: CDR1 SGHAT, CDR2 FQDESV (reference sequence). V lost 7 bases and J lost 5, with 8 bases in between. The CDR3 sequence is 11 residues long. The CDR3 loop is CASTEYETQYF. Here the CDR3 DNA reads TGTGCCAGCACGGAGTACGAGACCCAGTACTTC.

This clonotype was seen only a few times. J is TRBJ2-1 and V is TRBV9, with 8 bases aligning to TRBD1. Germline-derived CDR1 and CDR2 are SGDLS and YYNGEE. V lost 3 bases to trimming and J lost 8 bases; unmatched junction nucleotides: 4. CDR3 length: 13 residues. CDR3: CASSGPRGHEQFF. The CDR3 DNA sequence: TGTGCCAGCAGCGGTCCCAGGGGGCATGAGCAGTTCTTC. The full variable domain, its missing parts supplied by reference TRBV9 and TRBJ2-1, is DSGVTQTPKHLITATGQRVTLRCSPRSGDLSVYWYQQSLDQGLQFLIQYYNGEERAKGNILERFSAQQFPDLHSELNLSSLELGDSALYFCASSGPRGHEQFFGPGTRLTVL.

This clonotype was picked up one time. This chain connects TRBV7-2 to TRBJ1-3; 7 positions agree with TRBD1. From germline, CDR1 is SGHTA and CDR2 FQGNSA. The CDR3 has 14 residues. The V segment lost 8 bases and the J segment 4 bases; nucleotides outside the gene matches: 8. This chain's CDR3 is CASEDRVAGNTIYF. CDR3 bases: TGTGCCAGCGAAGACAGGGTAGCGGGAAACACCATATATTTT.

CDR3 nucleotides: TGTGCCAGCAGCCAAACCGAGCGGGGGGGCTACAATGAGCAGTTCTTC. Translation gives CASSQTERGGYNEQFF. The V and J genes are TRBV4-2 and TRBJ2-1, with 10 bases fitting TRBD2. This CDR3 is 16 amino acids long. The junction had 4 bases not matched to a gene; V was cut back by 2 bases and J by 3 bases. Germline loops: CDR1 LGHNA, CDR2 YNFKEQ.

Only one count was recorded for this clonotype. The chain couples TRBV9 to TRBJ1-1; D is unclear. This CDR3 comprises 12 residues. Trimming removed 0 bases at V and 5 bases at J, with 5 bases between. Germline lookup yields CDR1 SGDLS and CDR2 YYNGEE. DNA of the CDR3: TGTGCCAGCAGCGTAGATGGTACTGAAGCTTTCTTT. Its protein is CASSVDGTEAFF. Full variable domain (remainder filled in from reference TRBV9 and TRBJ1-1): DSGVTQTPKHLITATGQRVTLRCSPRSGDLSVYWYQQSLDQGLQFLIQYYNGEERAKGNILERFSAQQFPDLHSELNLSSLELGDSALYFCASSVDGTEAFFGQGTRLTVV.

This clonotype was observed a few times. This chain links TRBV7-6 with TRBJ1-3, with D possibly TRBD1 on 5 matching bases. V dropped 1 base and J dropped 2 bases, with 9 bases sitting between them. The germline V gene encodes CDR1 SGHVS and CDR2 FNYEAQ. This CDR3 spans 15 amino acids. The chain's CDR3 is CASSLVWGTGNTIYF. DNA for the CDR3: TGTGCCAGCAGCTTAGTGTGGGGCACTGGAAACACCATATATTTT. Looking up the rest from reference TRBV7-6 and TRBJ1-3 gives the full variable domain: GAGVSQSPRYKVTKRGQDVALRCDPISGHVSLYWYRQALGQGPEFLTYFNYEAQQDKSGLPNDRFSAERPEGSISTLTIQRTEQRDSAMYRCASSLVWGTGNTIYFGEGSWLTVV.

The V and J genes are TRBV7-2 and TRBJ2-1, with TRBD1 identical over 11 bases. This CDR3 comprises 15 residues. J gave up 4 bases and V 6 bases, and 5 bases lay outside the gene matches. Germline-derived CDR1 and CDR2 are SGHTA and FQGNSA. The CDR3 protein is CASSSGTGGYNEQFF. As DNA, the CDR3 is TGTGCCAGCAGTTCCGGGACAGGGGGGTACAATGAGCAGTTCTTC. Full variable domain (outside the CDR3, taken from reference TRBV7-2 and TRBJ2-1): GAGVSQSPSNKVTEKGKDVELRCDPISGHTALYWYRQSLGQGLEFLIYFQGNSAPDKSGLPSDRFSAERTGGSVSTLTIQRTQQEDSAVYLCASSSGTGGYNEQFFGPGTRLTVL.

The CDR3 nucleotides read TGCAGTGCTGGAGGACTCTTCCCCCAAGAGACCCAGTACTTC. Its protein product is CSAGGLFPQETQYF. V usage is TRBV20-1 and J usage is TRBJ2-5; possible D gene TRBD2, 5 bases. The CDR3 consists of 14 residues. Germline loops: CDR1 DFQATT, CDR2 SNEGSKA (reference sequence). V was shortened by 5 bases and J by 1 base, with 14 bases between the two germline ends.

This clonotype showed up just a few times. The chain employs TRBV12-3 or TRBV12-4 and TRBJ2-5, with 15 bases matching TRBD2. The CDR3 extends over 18 amino acids. V was pared by 5 bases and J by 2 bases, with 9 bases of the junction left unmatched. In DNA form, the CDR3 reads TGTGCCAGCAGTCCAGGACTAGCGGGGGGGTATCCTCAAGAGACCCAGTACTTC. Translated: CASSPGLAGGYPQETQYF.

This clonotype occurred a few times. The chain couples TRBV7-8 to TRBJ2-4; 7 bases map to TRBD1. This CDR3 comprises 16 residues. Losses at the gene ends were 1 base for V and 2 bases for J; bases not matched to a gene: 5. Per the germline V gene, CDR1 is SGHVS and CDR2 is FQNEAQ. This CDR3 is CASSLEGRGSKNIQYF. In DNA form, the CDR3 reads TGTGCCAGCAGCTTAGAGGGCAGGGGGTCCAAAAACATTCAGTACTTC.

This rearrangement joins TRBV29-1 to TRBJ1-1; D may be TRBD1 (6 bases). Trimming took off 2 bases at V and 1 base at J, with 8 bases between the two ends. CDR3 length: 13 residues. Germline V lookup: CDR1 SQVTM, CDR2 ANQGSEA. The CDR3 DNA is TGCAGCGTTGAACAGGGGCAGAACACTGAAGCTTTCTTT. It codes for CSVEQGQNTEAFF.